The source of this T cell receptor beta chain is a study of T-cell reconstitution after alpha-beta-depleted transplantation in children. The V and J ends lost 0 bases and 9 bases respectively, with 10 bases between them. Germline-derived CDR1 and CDR2 are SGHNT and YYREEE (reference sequence). This CDR3 spans 14 amino acids. Library preparation (for TCRbeta) was performed with unique molecular identifiers. TCRdb re-called the PCR reads through MiXCR, storing one row per CDR3 protein. The data show 500,000 to 600,000 distinct CDR3 sequences, approximately 32% seen once. The origin of this receptor is a human donor who donated a stem cell graft to a child with aplastic anemia. The sample in question was PBMCs from the stem cell graft donor, obtained from the stem cell graft. This sequence joins TRBV5-4 and TRBJ1-6; no clear D. The CDR3 bases are TGTGCCAGCAGCTTGGATGGAGGAACTTCACCCCTCCACTTT. Residues: CASSLDGGTSPLHF.